This T cell receptor (beta chain) is drawn from a study of blood T cells in healthy people across ages. Germline CDR1 and CDR2: MNHEY and SVGAGI. This CDR3 is 16 amino acids long. Study-wide points: Older individuals had lower TCR beta diversity per million T cells (the decline was roughly linear).

Together with a sample-barcoded 5' primer, a J-beta primer mix was included in a second PCR lasting roughly 6 to 12 cycles. One entry per CDR3 protein, called by TCRdb with MiXCR from the 5' RACE reads. The sample holds roughly 1.7 million distinct CDR3 sequences, roughly 32% seen once. This clonotype occurred a few times. The target antigen is unknown. The clonotype was recovered from a woman in her twenties or thirties in good health. Sample: blood. V is TRBV6-5 and J is TRBJ2-4; D unclear. Judging by the DNA end, TRBJ2-7 fits better; the J call may be wrong. This CDR3 is CASSYIQVSNLYEQYF. The CDR3 nucleotides are TGTGCCAGCAGTTACATCCAGGTATCAAATCTCTACGAGCAGTACTTC.